This T cell receptor beta chain appears in the sequencing data of a study of PD-1 blockade in mismatch repair-deficient tumors. A word on this clone: Its antigen is as yet unknown.

Using immunoSEQ multiplex PCR, the repertoire was profiled, and TCRdb retains in-frame clones only, with some absent. This sample has around 40,000 clones; approximately 83% occur once, and the top ten carry around 1%. Whole-study results and caveats: Rapid post-treatment expansion, then contraction, generally preceding radiologic response, marked tumor-resident clones.

All patients were mismatch repair deficient, assessed by either PCR or immunohistochemistry. The starting material was PBMCs, obtained approximately 9 months after starting pembrolizumab. The source of this sequence is an adult with mismatch repair-deficient cancer.

The CDR3 DNA follows: TGTGCCAGCAGCGCAACCGGGACAGGGTTCACTGAAGCTTTCTTT. It translates to CASSATGTGFTEAFF. The chain recombines TRBV9 with TRBJ1-1, with 9 bases identical to TRBD1. In germline, CDR1 is SGDLS, CDR2 YYNGEE. The ends lost 3 bases at V and 4 bases at J; junction bases unmatched: 7. CDR3 length: 15 amino acids.